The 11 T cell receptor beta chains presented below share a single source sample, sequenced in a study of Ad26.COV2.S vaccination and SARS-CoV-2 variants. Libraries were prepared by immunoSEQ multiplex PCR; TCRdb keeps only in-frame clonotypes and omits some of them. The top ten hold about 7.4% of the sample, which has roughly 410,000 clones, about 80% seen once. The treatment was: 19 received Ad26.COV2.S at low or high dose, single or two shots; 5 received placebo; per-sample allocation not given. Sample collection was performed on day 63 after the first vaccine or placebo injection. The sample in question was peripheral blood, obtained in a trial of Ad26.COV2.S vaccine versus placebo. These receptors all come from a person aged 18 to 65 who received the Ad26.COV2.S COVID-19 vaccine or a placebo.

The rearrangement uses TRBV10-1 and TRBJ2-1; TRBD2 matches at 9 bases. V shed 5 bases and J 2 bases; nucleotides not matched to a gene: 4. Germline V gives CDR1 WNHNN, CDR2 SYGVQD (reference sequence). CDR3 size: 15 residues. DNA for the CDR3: TGCGCCAGCAGTCACTTAGCGGGAGCCTACAATGAGCAGTTCTTC. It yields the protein CASSHLAGAYNEQFF.

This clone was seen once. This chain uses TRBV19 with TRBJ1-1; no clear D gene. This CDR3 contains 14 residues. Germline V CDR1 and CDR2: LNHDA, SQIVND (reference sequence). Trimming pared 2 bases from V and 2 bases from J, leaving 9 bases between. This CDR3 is CASSIIKTNTEAFF. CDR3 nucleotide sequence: TGTGCCAGTAGTATAATTAAAACAAACACTGAAGCTTTCTTT. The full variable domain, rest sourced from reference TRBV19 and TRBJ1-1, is DGGITQSPKYLFRKEGQNVTLSCEQNLNHDAMYWYRQDPGQGLRLIYYSQIVNDFQKGDIAEGYSVSREKKESFPLTVTSAQKNPTAFYLCASSIIKTNTEAFFGQGTRLTVV.

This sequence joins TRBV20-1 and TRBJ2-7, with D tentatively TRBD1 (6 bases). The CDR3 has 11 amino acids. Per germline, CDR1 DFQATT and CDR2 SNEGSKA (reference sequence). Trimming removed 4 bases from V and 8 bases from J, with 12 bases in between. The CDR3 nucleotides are TGCAGTGCTACAACAGGGTTCAAGCAGTACTTC. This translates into CSATTGFKQYF.

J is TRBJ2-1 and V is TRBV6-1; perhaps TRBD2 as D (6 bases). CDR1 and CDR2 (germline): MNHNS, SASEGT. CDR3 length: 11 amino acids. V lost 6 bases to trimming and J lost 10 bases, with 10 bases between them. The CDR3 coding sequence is TGTGCCAGCAGCCTAGGACTAGAGCAGTTCTTC. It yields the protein CASSLGLEQFF.

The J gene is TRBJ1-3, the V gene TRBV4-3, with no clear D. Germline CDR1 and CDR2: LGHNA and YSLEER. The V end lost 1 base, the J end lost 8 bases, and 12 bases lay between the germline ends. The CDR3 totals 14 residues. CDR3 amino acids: CASSQGSEPDTIYF. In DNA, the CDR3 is TGCGCCAGCAGCCAAGGGTCGGAGCCGGACACCATATATTTT.

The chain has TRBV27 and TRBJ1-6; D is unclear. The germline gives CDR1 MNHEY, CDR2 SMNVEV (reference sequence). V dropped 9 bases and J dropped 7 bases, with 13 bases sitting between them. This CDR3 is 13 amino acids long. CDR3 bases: TGTGCCAGTGGAAGACTAGGGAATTCACCCCTCCACTTT. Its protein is CASGRLGNSPLHF.

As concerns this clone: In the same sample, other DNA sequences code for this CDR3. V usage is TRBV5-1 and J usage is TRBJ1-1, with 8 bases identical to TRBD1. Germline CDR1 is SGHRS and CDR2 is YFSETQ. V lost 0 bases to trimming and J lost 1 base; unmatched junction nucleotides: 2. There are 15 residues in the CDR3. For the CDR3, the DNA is TGCGCCAGCAGCTTGGATGGACAGGGGAACACTGAAGCTTTCTTT. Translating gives CASSLDGQGNTEAFF.

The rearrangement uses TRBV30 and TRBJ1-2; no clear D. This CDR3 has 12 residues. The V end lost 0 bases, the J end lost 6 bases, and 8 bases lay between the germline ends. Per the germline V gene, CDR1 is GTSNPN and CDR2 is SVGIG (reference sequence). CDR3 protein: CAWSVRGDGYTF. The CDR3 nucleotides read TGTGCCTGGAGTGTACGGGGAGATGGCTACACCTTC.

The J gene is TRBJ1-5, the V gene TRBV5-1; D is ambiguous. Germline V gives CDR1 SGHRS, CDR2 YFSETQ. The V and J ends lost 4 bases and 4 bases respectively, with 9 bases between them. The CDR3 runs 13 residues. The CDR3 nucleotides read TGCGCCAGCAGCGTGGCCGGGAATCAGCCCCAGCATTTT. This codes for CASSVAGNQPQHF.

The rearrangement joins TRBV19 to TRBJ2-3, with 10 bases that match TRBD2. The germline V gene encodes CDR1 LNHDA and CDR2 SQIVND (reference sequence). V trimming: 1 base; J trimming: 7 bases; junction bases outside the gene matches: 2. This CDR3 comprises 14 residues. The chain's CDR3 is CASSIVAGGNTQYF. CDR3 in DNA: TGTGCCAGTAGTATAGTAGCGGGGGGTAATACGCAGTATTTT.

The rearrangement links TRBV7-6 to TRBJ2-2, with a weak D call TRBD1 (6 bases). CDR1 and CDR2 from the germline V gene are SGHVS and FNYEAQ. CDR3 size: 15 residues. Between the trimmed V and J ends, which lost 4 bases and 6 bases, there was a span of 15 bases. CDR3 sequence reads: CASSSQGIRAGELFF. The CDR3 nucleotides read TGTGCCAGCAGCTCCCAGGGGATAAGGGCCGGGGAGCTGTTTTTT.